This T cell receptor beta chain is drawn from a study of blood T cell repertoires in COVID-19. Libraries were prepared by immunoSEQ multiplex PCR; TCRdb keeps only in-frame clonotypes and omits some of them. Among 95,000 to 150,000 clones listed, 85% were seen once. Source material: peripheral blood. The TCR originated in a man at least 80 years old with acute or convalescent COVID-19.

The CDR3 coding sequence is TGTGCCACCAGCAGAGACTGGGGACAGGGACTCCAGAGATACGAGCAGTACTTC. It codes for CATSRDWGQGLQRYEQYF. The chain carries TRBV15 and TRBJ2-7; 9 bases fit TRBD1. The CDR3 spans 18 residues. In germline, CDR1 is LNHNV, CDR2 YYDKDF (reference sequence). V shed 0 bases, J shed 4 bases, and the junction held 13 bases outside the gene matches.